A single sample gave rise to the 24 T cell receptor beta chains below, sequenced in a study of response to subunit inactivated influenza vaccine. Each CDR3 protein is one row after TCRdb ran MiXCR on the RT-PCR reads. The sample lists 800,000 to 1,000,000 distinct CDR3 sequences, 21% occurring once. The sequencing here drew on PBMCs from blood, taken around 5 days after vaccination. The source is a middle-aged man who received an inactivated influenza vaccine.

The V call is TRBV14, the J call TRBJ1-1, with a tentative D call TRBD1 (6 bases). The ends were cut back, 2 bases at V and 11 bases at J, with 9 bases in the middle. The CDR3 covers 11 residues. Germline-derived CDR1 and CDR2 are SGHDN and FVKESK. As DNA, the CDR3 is TGTGCCAGCAGCCAATACAGGGAGGCTTTCTTT. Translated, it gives CASSQYREAFF. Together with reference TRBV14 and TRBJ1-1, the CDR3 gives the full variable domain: EAGVTQFPSHSVIEKGQTVTLRCDPISGHDNLYWYRRVMGKEIKFLLHFVKESKQDESGMPNNRFLAERTGGTYSTLKVQPAELEDSGVYFCASSQYREAFFGQGTRLTVV.

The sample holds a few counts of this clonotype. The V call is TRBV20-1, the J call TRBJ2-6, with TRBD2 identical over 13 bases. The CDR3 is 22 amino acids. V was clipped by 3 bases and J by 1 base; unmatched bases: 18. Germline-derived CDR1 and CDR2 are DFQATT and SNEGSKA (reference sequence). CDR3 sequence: CSASSLLGGTSGNRSGANVLTF. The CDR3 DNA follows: TGCAGTGCTAGTTCCTTATTAGGAGGGACTAGCGGGAATCGGTCTGGGGCCAACGTCCTGACTTTC.

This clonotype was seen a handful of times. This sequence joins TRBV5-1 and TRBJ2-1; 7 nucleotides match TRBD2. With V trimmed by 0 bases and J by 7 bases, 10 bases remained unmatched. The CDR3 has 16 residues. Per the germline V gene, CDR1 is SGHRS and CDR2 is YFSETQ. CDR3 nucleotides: TGCGCCAGCAGCTTGGCCCCCAGCGGGGTGAGGAATGAGCAGTTCTTC. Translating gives CASSLAPSGVRNEQFF.

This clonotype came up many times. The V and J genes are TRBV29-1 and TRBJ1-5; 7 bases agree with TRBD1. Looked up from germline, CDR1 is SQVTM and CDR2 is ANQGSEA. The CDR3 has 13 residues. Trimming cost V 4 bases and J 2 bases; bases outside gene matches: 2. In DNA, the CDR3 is TGCAGCGTTGGACAGGGAGGCAATCAGCCCCAGCATTTT. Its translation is CSVGQGGNQPQHF. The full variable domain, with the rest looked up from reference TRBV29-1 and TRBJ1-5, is SAVISQKPSRDICQRGTSLTIQCQVDSQVTMMFWYRQQPGQSLTLIATANQGSEATYESGFVIDKFPISRPNLTFSTLTVSNMSPEDSSIYLCSVGQGGNQPQHFGDGTRLSIL.

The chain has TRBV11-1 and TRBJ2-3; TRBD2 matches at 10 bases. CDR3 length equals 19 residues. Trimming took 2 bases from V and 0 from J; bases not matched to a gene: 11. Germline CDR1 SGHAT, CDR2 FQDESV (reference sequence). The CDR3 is CASSLYGSGGTTSTDTQYF. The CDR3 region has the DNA TGTGCCAGCAGCTTATATGGTAGCGGGGGGACCACTAGCACAGATACGCAGTATTTT. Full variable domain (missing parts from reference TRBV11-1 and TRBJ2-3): EAEVAQSPRYKITEKSQAVAFWCDPISGHATLYWYRQILGQGPELLVQFQDESVVDDSQLPKDRFSAERLKGVDSTLKIQPAELGDSAMYLCASSLYGSGGTTSTDTQYFGPGTRLTVL.

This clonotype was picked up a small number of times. This CDR3 is CSAREYHSNQPQHF. CDR3 bases: TGCAGTGCTAGAGAGTATCACAGCAATCAGCCCCAGCATTTT. The chain uses TRBV20-1 and TRBJ1-5; D ambiguous. The CDR3 is 14 amino acids. The germline gives CDR1 DFQATT, CDR2 SNEGSKA (reference sequence). V lost 0 bases, J lost 1 base, and 7 bases lay in between.

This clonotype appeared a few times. DNA of the CDR3: TGTGCCAGCAGTTTCGGGTCGGGCAGGAATGAAAAACTGTTTTTT. Translation: CASSFGSGRNEKLFF. The gene calls are TRBV12-3 or TRBV12-4 and TRBJ1-4; no clear D gene. Trimming cost V 3 bases and J 5 bases, with 13 bases left between them. The CDR3 runs 15 residues.

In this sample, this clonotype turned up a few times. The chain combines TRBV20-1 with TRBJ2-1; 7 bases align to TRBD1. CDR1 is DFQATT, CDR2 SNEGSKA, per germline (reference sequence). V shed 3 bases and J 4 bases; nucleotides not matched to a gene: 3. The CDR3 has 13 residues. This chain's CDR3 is CSASLGQYNEQFF. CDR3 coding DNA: TGCAGTGCTAGTCTGGGACAGTACAATGAGCAGTTCTTC.

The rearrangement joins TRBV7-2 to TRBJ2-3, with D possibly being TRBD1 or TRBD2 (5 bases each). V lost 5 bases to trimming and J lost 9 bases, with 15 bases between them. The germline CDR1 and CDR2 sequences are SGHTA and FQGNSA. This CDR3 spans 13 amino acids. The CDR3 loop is CASSETGAGTQYF. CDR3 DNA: TGTGCCAGCAGCGAAACCGGGGCCGGGACGCAGTATTTT.

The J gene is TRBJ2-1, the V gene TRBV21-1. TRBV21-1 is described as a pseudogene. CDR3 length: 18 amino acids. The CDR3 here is CASSKAPTSPSSYNEQFF. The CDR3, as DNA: TGTGCCAGCAGCAAAGCGCCGACTTCTCCGAGCTCCTACAATGAGCAGTTCTTC.

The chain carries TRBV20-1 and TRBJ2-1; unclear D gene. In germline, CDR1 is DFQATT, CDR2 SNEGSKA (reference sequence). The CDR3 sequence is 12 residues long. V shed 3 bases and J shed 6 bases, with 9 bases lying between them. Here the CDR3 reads CSASRSGNEQFF. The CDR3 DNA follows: TGCAGTGCTAGTAGATCCGGCAATGAGCAGTTCTTC.

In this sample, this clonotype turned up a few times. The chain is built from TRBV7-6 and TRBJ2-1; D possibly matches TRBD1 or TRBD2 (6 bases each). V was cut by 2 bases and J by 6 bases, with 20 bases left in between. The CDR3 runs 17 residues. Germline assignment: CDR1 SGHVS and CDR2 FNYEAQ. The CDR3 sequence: CASSLRLADGRGNEQFF. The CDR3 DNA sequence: TGTGCCAGCAGCTTAAGGTTAGCGGATGGCAGGGGCAATGAGCAGTTCTTC. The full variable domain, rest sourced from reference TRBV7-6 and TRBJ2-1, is GAGVSQSPRYKVTKRGQDVALRCDPISGHVSLYWYRQALGQGPEFLTYFNYEAQQDKSGLPNDRFSAERPEGSISTLTIQRTEQRDSAMYRCASSLRLADGRGNEQFFGPGTRLTVL.

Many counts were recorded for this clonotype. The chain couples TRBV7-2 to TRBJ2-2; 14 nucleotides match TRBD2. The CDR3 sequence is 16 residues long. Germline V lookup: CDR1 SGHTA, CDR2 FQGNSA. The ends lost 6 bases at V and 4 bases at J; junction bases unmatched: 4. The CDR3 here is CASRGLAGALTGELFF. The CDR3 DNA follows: TGTGCCAGCAGGGGACTAGCGGGAGCGCTCACCGGGGAGCTGTTTTTT.

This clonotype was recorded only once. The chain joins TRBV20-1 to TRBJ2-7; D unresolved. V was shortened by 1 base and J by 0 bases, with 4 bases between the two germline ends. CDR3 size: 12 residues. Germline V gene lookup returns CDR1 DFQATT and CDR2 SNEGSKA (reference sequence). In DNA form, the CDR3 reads TGCAGTGCTAGAGGGACCTCCTACGAGCAGTACTTC. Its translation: CSARGTSYEQYF.

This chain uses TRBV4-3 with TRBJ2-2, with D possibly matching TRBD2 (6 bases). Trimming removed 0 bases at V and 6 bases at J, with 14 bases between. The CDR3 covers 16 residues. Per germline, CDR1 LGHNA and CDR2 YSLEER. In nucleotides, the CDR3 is TGCGCCAGCAGCCAAGATCGGGGGTATTCCCCCGGGGAGCTGTTTTTT. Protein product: CASSQDRGYSPGELFF.

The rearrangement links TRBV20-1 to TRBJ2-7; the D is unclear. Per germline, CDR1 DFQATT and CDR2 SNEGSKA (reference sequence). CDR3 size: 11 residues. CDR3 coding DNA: TGCACCTCGCGGAAGAAAAACGAGCAGTACTTC. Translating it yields CTSRKKNEQYF.

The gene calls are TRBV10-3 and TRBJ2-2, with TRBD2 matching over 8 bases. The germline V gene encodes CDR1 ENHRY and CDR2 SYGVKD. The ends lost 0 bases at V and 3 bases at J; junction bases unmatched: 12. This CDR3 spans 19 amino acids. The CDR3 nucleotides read TGTGCCATCAGTGAGTCGGCCGGCGGTAGCGGGACCGACACCGGGGAGCTGTTTTTT. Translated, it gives CAISESAGGSGTDTGELFF.

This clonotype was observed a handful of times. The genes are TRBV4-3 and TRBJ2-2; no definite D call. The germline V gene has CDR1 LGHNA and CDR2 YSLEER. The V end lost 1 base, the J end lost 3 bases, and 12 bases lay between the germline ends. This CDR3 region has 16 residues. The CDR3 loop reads CASSQGQSAYTGELFF. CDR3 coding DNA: TGCGCCAGCAGCCAAGGGCAGAGTGCGTACACCGGGGAGCTGTTTTTT.

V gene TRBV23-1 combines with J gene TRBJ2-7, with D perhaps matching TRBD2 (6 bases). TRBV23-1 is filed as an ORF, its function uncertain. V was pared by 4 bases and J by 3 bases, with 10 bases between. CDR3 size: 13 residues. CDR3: CASSRREHYEQYF. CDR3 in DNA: TGCGCCAGCAGTCGGAGGGAACACTACGAGCAGTACTTC.

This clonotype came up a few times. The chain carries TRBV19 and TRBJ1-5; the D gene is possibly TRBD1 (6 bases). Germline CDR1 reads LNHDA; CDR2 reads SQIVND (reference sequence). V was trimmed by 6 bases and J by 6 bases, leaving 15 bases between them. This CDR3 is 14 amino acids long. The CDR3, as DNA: TGTGCCAGTAGAGAACAGGGTTTAGGTCAGCCCCAGCATTTT. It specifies CASREQGLGQPQHF.

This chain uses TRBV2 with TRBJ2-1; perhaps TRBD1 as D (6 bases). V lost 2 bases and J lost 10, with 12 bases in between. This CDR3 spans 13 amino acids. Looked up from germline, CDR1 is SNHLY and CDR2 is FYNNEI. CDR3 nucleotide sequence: TGTGCCAGCAGTGAAATTCGGCAGGGGGAGCAGTTCTTC. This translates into CASSEIRQGEQFF.

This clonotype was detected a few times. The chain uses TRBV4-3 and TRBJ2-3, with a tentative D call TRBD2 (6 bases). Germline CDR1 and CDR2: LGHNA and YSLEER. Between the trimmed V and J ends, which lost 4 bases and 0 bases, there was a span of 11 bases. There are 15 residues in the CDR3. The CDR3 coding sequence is TGCGCCAGCAGCCGTCGACTAGGTAGCACAGATACGCAGTATTTT. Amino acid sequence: CASSRRLGSTDTQYF.

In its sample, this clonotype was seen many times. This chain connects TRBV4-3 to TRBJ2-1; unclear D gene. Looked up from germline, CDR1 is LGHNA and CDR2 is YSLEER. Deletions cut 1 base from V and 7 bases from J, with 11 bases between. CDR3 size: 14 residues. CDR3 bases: TGCGCCAGCAGCCAAGGTGAAACCGGGAATGAGCAGTTCTTC. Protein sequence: CASSQGETGNEQFF.

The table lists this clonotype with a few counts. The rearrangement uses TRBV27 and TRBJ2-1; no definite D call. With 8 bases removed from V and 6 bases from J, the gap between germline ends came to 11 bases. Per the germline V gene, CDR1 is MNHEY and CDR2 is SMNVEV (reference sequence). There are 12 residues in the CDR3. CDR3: CASRSLSNEQFF. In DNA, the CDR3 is TGTGCCAGCCGGTCCCTTTCCAATGAGCAGTTCTTC.